The rows below give T cell receptor beta chains drawn from one sample of a study of blood T cells in healthy people across ages. TCRdb re-called the 5' RACE reads through MiXCR, storing one row per CDR3 protein. The sample yields around 1,500,000 distinct CDR3 sequences, around 42% seen once. Source material: blood. The receptor set was obtained from a woman younger than 35 in good health. The CDR3 runs from the conserved cysteine through the conserved F or W. The order of the fields is J gene, V gene, D gene, clone size, CDR3 protein, CDR3 DNA. D genes are given only for firm matches. A row's size may be missing; if present it is once, few, many or a size class.

j_call: TRBJ1-2; v_call: TRBV10-3; d_call: NA; clone_size: many; cdr3_aa: CASGQYGYTF; cdr3_nt: TGTGCCAGCGGACAGTATGGCTACACCTTC
j_call: TRBJ2-1; v_call: TRBV7-8; d_call: TRBD2; clone_size: NA; cdr3_aa: CASSPIGGASYNEQFF; cdr3_nt: TGTGCCAGCAGCCCCATCGGGGGGGCCTCCTACAATGAGCAGTTCTTC
j_call: TRBJ2-3; v_call: TRBV3-1; d_call: NA; clone_size: few; cdr3_aa: CASSQDVSPQYF; cdr3_nt: TGTGCCAGCAGCCAAGATGTCTCCCCGCAGTATTTT
j_call: TRBJ2-6; v_call: TRBV20-1; d_call: NA; clone_size: once; cdr3_aa: CSARVQGGANVLTF; cdr3_nt: TGCAGTGCTAGGGTCCAAGGAGGGGCCAACGTCCTGACTTTC
j_call: TRBJ2-7; v_call: TRBV9; d_call: NA; clone_size: once; cdr3_aa: CASSATGVYNEQYF; cdr3_nt: TGTGCCAGCAGCGCGACGGGGGTCTACAATGAGCAGTACTTC
j_call: TRBJ2-7; v_call: TRBV28; d_call: NA; clone_size: NA; cdr3_aa: CASRPRTSTYEQYF; cdr3_nt: TGTGCCAGCAGGCCCCGGACCTCAACCTACGAGCAGTACTTC
j_call: TRBJ1-1; v_call: TRBV25-1; d_call: NA; clone_size: NA; cdr3_aa: CASSERGARAFF; cdr3_nt: TGTGCCAGCAGTGAACGGGGGGCCCGAGCTTTCTTT
j_call: TRBJ2-7; v_call: TRBV7-9; d_call: NA; clone_size: many; cdr3_aa: CASSFTSSSSYEQYF; cdr3_nt: TGTGCCAGCAGCTTCACTAGCTCCAGCTCCTACGAGCAGTACTTC
j_call: TRBJ2-7; v_call: TRBV6-5; d_call: TRBD1; clone_size: NA; cdr3_aa: CASSETGKDYEQYF; cdr3_nt: TGTGCCAGCAGCGAGACAGGGAAAGACTACGAGCAGTACTTC
j_call: TRBJ2-7; v_call: TRBV7-9; d_call: NA; clone_size: NA; cdr3_aa: CASSPGFWDTQTYEQYF; cdr3_nt: TGTGCCAGCAGCCCGGGGTTTTGGGACACCCAAACCTACGAGCAGTACTTC
j_call: TRBJ1-4; v_call: TRBV20-1; d_call: NA; clone_size: NA; cdr3_aa: CSARVTGIGEKLFF; cdr3_nt: TGCAGTGCTAGAGTCACAGGGATTGGAGAAAAACTGTTTTTT
j_call: TRBJ2-7; v_call: TRBV6-5; d_call: NA; clone_size: NA; cdr3_aa: CASSGEASGQYF; cdr3_nt: TGTGCCAGCAGCGGAGAGGCAAGCGGGCAGTACTTC
j_call: TRBJ2-1; v_call: TRBV10-3; d_call: TRBD2; clone_size: NA; cdr3_aa: CAIGLADYNEQFF; cdr3_nt: TGTGCCATCGGTCTAGCGGATTACAATGAGCAGTTCTTC
j_call: TRBJ2-1; v_call: TRBV11-2; d_call: NA; clone_size: NA; cdr3_aa: CAGSSGTYNEQFF; cdr3_nt: TGTGCCGGCTCTAGTGGTACCTACAATGAGCAGTTCTTC
j_call: TRBJ2-5; v_call: TRBV12-3/TRBV12-4; d_call: TRBD1; clone_size: NA; cdr3_aa: CASSLGTGNKPYQETQYF; cdr3_nt: TGTGCCAGCAGTCTGGGGACAGGGAACAAGCCTTACCAAGAGACCCAGTACTTC
j_call: TRBJ2-1; v_call: TRBV5-6; d_call: TRBD2; clone_size: few; cdr3_aa: CASSNPRLAGGQFF; cdr3_nt: TGTGCCAGCAGCAACCCCCGACTAGCGGGGGGCCAGTTCTTC
j_call: TRBJ2-5; v_call: TRBV27; d_call: TRBD2; clone_size: NA; cdr3_aa: CASSLLLAGGPNYNEQYF; cdr3_nt: TGTGCCAGCAGTTTACTACTAGCGGGAGGGCCGAATTACAATGAGCAGTACTTC
j_call: TRBJ2-1; v_call: TRBV29-1; d_call: NA; clone_size: NA; cdr3_aa: CSVDRETQFF; cdr3_nt: TGCAGCGTTGATCGTGAGACCCAGTTCTTC
j_call: TRBJ1-2; v_call: TRBV25-1; d_call: TRBD1; clone_size: few; cdr3_aa: CASSRGQGAFYGYTF; cdr3_nt: TGTGCCAGCAGTAGGGGGCAGGGGGCTTTCTATGGCTACACCTTC
j_call: TRBJ2-7; v_call: TRBV25-1; d_call: NA; clone_size: few; cdr3_aa: CASSDHRRGPREQYF; cdr3_nt: TGTGCCAGCAGTGACCATCGACGAGGCCCTCGCGAGCAGTACTTC
j_call: TRBJ2-4; v_call: TRBV5-1; d_call: TRBD1; clone_size: many; cdr3_aa: CASSPQGATLAKNIQYF; cdr3_nt: TGCGCCAGCAGCCCACAGGGGGCTACCCTAGCCAAAAACATTCAGTACTTC
j_call: TRBJ2-3; v_call: TRBV10-3; d_call: NA; clone_size: NA; cdr3_aa: CAISERTSTDTQYF; cdr3_nt: TGTGCCATCAGTGAGCGGACTTCCACAGATACGCAGTATTTT
j_call: TRBJ2-3; v_call: TRBV7-2; d_call: TRBD2; clone_size: NA; cdr3_aa: CSSGTSGTTQYF; cdr3_nt: TGTTCCAGCGGAACTAGCGGGACAACGCAGTATTTT
j_call: TRBJ2-3; v_call: TRBV3-1; d_call: TRBD1; clone_size: NA; cdr3_aa: CASSYLDRGPTDTQYF; cdr3_nt: TGTGCCAGCAGCTACCTTGACAGGGGCCCCACAGATACGCAGTATTTT
j_call: TRBJ1-2; v_call: TRBV5-5; d_call: TRBD1; clone_size: NA; cdr3_aa: CASSWGQGLRLTAGYVYTF; cdr3_nt: TGTGCCAGCAGCTGGGGACAGGGTCTCCGACTTACGGCGGGCTATGTCTACACCTTC
j_call: TRBJ2-3; v_call: TRBV7-3; d_call: TRBD2; clone_size: NA; cdr3_aa: CASSTRGDGRTDTQYF; cdr3_nt: TGTGCCAGCAGCACCCGGGGGGACGGTCGCACAGATACGCAGTATTTT
j_call: TRBJ1-5; v_call: TRBV20-1; d_call: NA; clone_size: once; cdr3_aa: CSARGAPLGGGLKPQHF; cdr3_nt: TGCAGTGCTAGAGGGGCCCCCTTAGGGGGGGGTTTAAAGCCCCAGCATTTT
j_call: TRBJ1-1; v_call: TRBV5-6; d_call: NA; clone_size: few; cdr3_aa: CASSLRGGAEAFF; cdr3_nt: TGTGCCAGCAGCTTAAGGGGGGGGGCTGAAGCTTTCTTT
j_call: TRBJ1-2; v_call: TRBV29-1; d_call: NA; clone_size: few; cdr3_aa: CSVVDPRGYTF; cdr3_nt: TGCAGCGTTGTTGACCCACGGGGCTACACCTTC
j_call: TRBJ2-5; v_call: TRBV20-1; d_call: TRBD2; clone_size: NA; cdr3_aa: CSATRLAGGTQETQYF; cdr3_nt: TGCAGTGCGACCCGATTAGCGGGGGGTACCCAAGAGACCCAGTACTTC
j_call: TRBJ2-1; v_call: TRBV5-1; d_call: TRBD2; clone_size: few; cdr3_aa: CASSLEPSGNYNEQFF; cdr3_nt: TGCGCCAGCAGCTTGGAGCCTAGCGGAAATTACAATGAGCAGTTCTTC
j_call: TRBJ1-2; v_call: TRBV4-1; d_call: NA; clone_size: NA; cdr3_aa: CASSQEQGLDYGYTF; cdr3_nt: TGCGCCAGCAGCCAAGAACAGGGCCTAGATTATGGCTACACCTTC
j_call: TRBJ2-7; v_call: TRBV5-5; d_call: NA; clone_size: NA; cdr3_aa: CASSLGMELYEQYF; cdr3_nt: TGTGCCAGCAGCTTGGGGATGGAGTTGTACGAGCAGTACTTC
j_call: TRBJ2-5; v_call: TRBV6-5; d_call: NA; clone_size: NA; cdr3_aa: CASRGNGAGEETQYF; cdr3_nt: TGTGCCAGCAGGGGAAACGGGGCAGGGGAAGAGACCCAGTACTTC
j_call: TRBJ2-3; v_call: TRBV28; d_call: NA; clone_size: NA; cdr3_aa: CASSPFNSDTQYF; cdr3_nt: TGTGCCAGCAGTCCTTTCAATTCAGATACGCAGTATTTT
j_call: TRBJ1-6; v_call: TRBV20-1; d_call: TRBD1; clone_size: many; cdr3_aa: CSAPTGQGDNTLHF; cdr3_nt: TGCAGTGCTCCGACGGGACAGGGGGATAATACCCTCCACTTT
j_call: TRBJ2-5; v_call: TRBV6-6; d_call: TRBD2; clone_size: few; cdr3_aa: CASDLAGVGETQYF; cdr3_nt: TGTGCCAGCGATCTAGCGGGTGTGGGAGAGACCCAGTACTTC
j_call: TRBJ2-1; v_call: TRBV12-3/TRBV12-4; d_call: TRBD1; clone_size: few; cdr3_aa: CASSRSRTGTGMNEQFF; cdr3_nt: TGTGCCAGCAGCCGAAGCCGAACCGGGACAGGGATGAATGAGCAGTTCTTC
j_call: TRBJ2-7; v_call: TRBV10-3; d_call: NA; clone_size: many; cdr3_aa: CARPSYEQYF; cdr3_nt: TGTGCCCGCCCATCCTACGAGCAGTACTTC
j_call: TRBJ2-3; v_call: TRBV9; d_call: NA; clone_size: NA; cdr3_aa: CASSVEPADTQYF; cdr3_nt: TGTGCCAGCAGCGTAGAGCCGGCGGATACGCAGTATTTT
j_call: TRBJ1-2; v_call: TRBV11-2; d_call: TRBD1; clone_size: NA; cdr3_aa: CASSLDTGVPYGYTF; cdr3_nt: TGTGCCAGCAGCTTAGATACAGGGGTGCCCTATGGCTACACCTTC
j_call: TRBJ2-7; v_call: TRBV6-2/TRBV6-3; d_call: NA; clone_size: NA; cdr3_aa: CASSPHLGQMYEQYF; cdr3_nt: TGTGCCAGCAGTCCACACCTAGGACAAATGTACGAGCAGTACTTC
j_call: TRBJ2-3; v_call: TRBV7-2; d_call: TRBD2; clone_size: NA; cdr3_aa: CASSWRGRSTDTQYF; cdr3_nt: TGTGCCAGCAGCTGGCGCGGGAGGAGCACAGATACGCAGTATTTT
j_call: TRBJ2-4; v_call: TRBV27; d_call: NA; clone_size: NA; cdr3_aa: CASSPLLLGEQYF; cdr3_nt: TGTGCCAGCAGCCCTCTACTCCTCGGGGAGCAGTACTTC
j_call: TRBJ2-7; v_call: TRBV3-1; d_call: NA; clone_size: NA; cdr3_aa: CASSQSGDSYNEQYF; cdr3_nt: TGTGCCAGCAGCCAGTCGGGGGACTCCTACAATGAGCAGTACTTC
j_call: TRBJ2-4; v_call: TRBV6-6; d_call: TRBD2; clone_size: NA; cdr3_aa: CASSLTGLAGLKNIQYF; cdr3_nt: TGTGCCAGCAGTCTCACGGGGCTAGCGGGGTTGAAAAACATTCAGTACTTC
j_call: TRBJ1-3; v_call: TRBV27; d_call: TRBD1; clone_size: NA; cdr3_aa: CASGLKGQGSGNTIYF; cdr3_nt: TGTGCCAGCGGTTTAAAGGGACAGGGTTCTGGAAACACCATATATTTT
j_call: TRBJ2-3; v_call: TRBV7-8; d_call: TRBD2; clone_size: few; cdr3_aa: CASSWGGRAPDTQYF; cdr3_nt: TGTGCCAGCAGCTGGGGGGGTAGGGCCCCAGATACGCAGTATTTT
j_call: TRBJ2-1; v_call: TRBV5-1; d_call: NA; clone_size: NA; cdr3_aa: CASSLTIGVKDMFF; cdr3_nt: TGCGCCAGCAGCTTAACCATTGGGGTGAAGGATATGTTCTTC
j_call: TRBJ1-5; v_call: TRBV4-1; d_call: NA; clone_size: few; cdr3_aa: CASSPTGRGGYQPQHF; cdr3_nt: TGCGCCAGCAGCCCAACCGGGAGGGGCGGATATCAGCCCCAGCATTTT
j_call: TRBJ2-7; v_call: TRBV4-1; d_call: TRBD1; clone_size: few; cdr3_aa: CASTPDLRQGSEQYF; cdr3_nt: TGCGCCAGCACTCCCGATCTACGACAGGGCTCCGAGCAGTACTTC
j_call: TRBJ2-7; v_call: TRBV7-9; d_call: NA; clone_size: NA; cdr3_aa: CASSPGNFHEQYF; cdr3_nt: TGTGCCAGCAGCCCAGGTAACTTCCACGAGCAGTACTTC
j_call: TRBJ2-1; v_call: TRBV6-6; d_call: NA; clone_size: NA; cdr3_aa: CASSYLGPNNEQFF; cdr3_nt: TGTGCCAGCAGTTACTTGGGGCCTAACAATGAGCAGTTCTTC
j_call: TRBJ1-1; v_call: TRBV7-8; d_call: NA; clone_size: few; cdr3_aa: CASTEQEATEAFF; cdr3_nt: TGTGCCAGCACAGAACAGGAGGCCACTGAAGCTTTCTTT